The 14 T cell receptor beta chains below were found in one sample sequenced in a study of cytomegalovirus exposure and HLA in healthy donors. This PCR relied on a set of 60 Vbeta primers and 13 Jbeta primers. Some clones are missing from TCRdb's copy, which holds only in-frame ones; the method was immunoSEQ multiplex PCR. The table shows about 100,000 clones, with around 80% occurring only once. The material sequenced was PBMCs. The receptors were gathered from a woman aged 45-60 years in good health and CMV-seropositive.

J is TRBJ1-5 and V is TRBV30; 8 bases map to TRBD1. The V gene end was trimmed by 3 bases and the J gene end by 2 bases; junction bases not matched to a gene: 6. CDR3 length: 15 amino acids. Germline values: CDR1 GTSNPN, CDR2 SVGIG (reference sequence). CDR3 protein: CAWSDRGSGNQPQHF. The CDR3 region has the DNA TGTGCCTGGAGCGACAGGGGTTCAGGCAATCAGCCCCAGCATTTT.

The chain carries TRBV9 and TRBJ2-3, with 16 bases identical to TRBD2. The germline gives CDR1 SGDLS, CDR2 YYNGEE. V was clipped by 4 bases and J by 6 bases; unmatched bases: 8. The CDR3 consists of 17 residues. CDR3 DNA: TGTGCCAGCAGCCCCTCCGGGACTAGCGGGGGGGCCGATACGCAGTATTTT. Translating gives CASSPSGTSGGADTQYF.

V gene TRBV5-1 combines with J gene TRBJ1-5, with 8 bases aligning to TRBD1. CDR1 and CDR2 from the germline V gene are SGHRS and YFSETQ. Trimming took 5 bases from V and 4 from J; bases not matched to a gene: 5. The CDR3 is 14 amino acids. Written as DNA, the CDR3 is TGCGCCAGCAGAGAGACAGGGGCTAATCAGCCCCAGCATTTT. It encodes CASRETGANQPQHF.

This clone was seen a single time. The CDR3 region has the DNA TGTGCCAGCAGCGAGAACGGCAGGGGGGACACCATATATTTT. Translation: CASSENGRGDTIYF. The rearrangement joins TRBV7-6 to TRBJ1-3, with 7 bases lining up with TRBD1. The trim removed 5 bases at V and 8 bases at J, leaving 9 bases unmatched. The CDR3 runs to 14 residues. Germline CDR1 SGHVS, CDR2 FNYEAQ.

This clone was detected once. The chain has TRBV19 and TRBJ2-5; TRBD1 might be the D (7 bases). Germline CDR1 reads LNHDA; CDR2 reads SQIVND (reference sequence). This CDR3 contains 17 residues. V was cut by 5 bases and J by 2 bases, with 21 bases left in between. CDR3 sequence reads: CASSEGGARGRQETQYF. The CDR3 coding sequence is TGTGCCAGTAGTGAAGGAGGAGCCAGGGGGAGGCAAGAGACCCAGTACTTC.

The genes are TRBV4-1 and TRBJ2-5; 8 nucleotides match TRBD2. The germline V gene has CDR1 MGHRA and CDR2 YSYEKL. Trimming at V came to 5 bases and at J to 5 bases, leaving 10 bases not matched to a gene. The CDR3 covers 15 residues. The DNA for the CDR3 is TGCGCCAGCAGCGACGGGGGGGGCAGGCGGGAGACCCAGTACTTC. Translated, it gives CASSDGGGRRETQYF.

The J gene is TRBJ1-4, the V gene TRBV2; a weak D match, TRBD1 (5 bases). Looked up from germline, CDR1 is SNHLY and CDR2 is FYNNEI. This CDR3 contains 11 residues. Trimming took 10 bases from V and 14 from J, leaving 17 bases between them. CDR3 amino acids: CATKVGGRLFF. The CDR3 DNA reads as TGTGCCACAAAGGTCGGGGGTAGGCTGTTTTTT.

The chain combines TRBV5-1 with TRBJ2-5, with D possibly being TRBD2 (5 bases). The CDR3 length is 12 residues. V lost 3 bases, J lost 2 bases, and 5 bases lay in between. Looked up from germline, CDR1 is SGHRS and CDR2 is YFSETQ. CDR3 sequence reads: CASSWEQETQYF. In nucleotides, the CDR3 is TGCGCCAGCAGCTGGGAGCAAGAGACCCAGTACTTC.

The chain uses TRBV6-6 and TRBJ1-1; D may be TRBD1 (5 bases). The V end lost 9 bases, the J end lost 4 bases, and 15 bases lay between the germline ends. The CDR3 extends over 13 amino acids. Germline CDR1 MNHNY, CDR2 SVGAGI (reference sequence). The DNA of the CDR3 is TGTGCCAGGGGCGGGCAGGGAGGCACTGAAGCTTTCTTT. Its protein product is CARGGQGGTEAFF.

This chain connects TRBV19 to TRBJ1-1, with D maybe TRBD1 (6 bases). V lost 5 bases and J 2 bases, leaving 12 bases between the germline ends. The germline CDR1 and CDR2 sequences are LNHDA and SQIVND (reference sequence). The CDR3 length is 14 residues. CDR3 residues: CASSPGTINTEAFF. As DNA, the CDR3 is TGTGCCAGTAGTCCCGGGACAATCAACACTGAAGCTTTCTTT.

The chain recombines TRBV30 with TRBJ2-1, with 8 bases matching TRBD2. The CDR3 length is 14 residues. V trimming: 3 bases; J trimming: 1 base; junction bases outside the gene matches: 2. From germline, CDR1 is GTSNPN and CDR2 SVGIG (reference sequence). The chain's CDR3 is CAWRAGGSYNEQFF. The CDR3, as DNA: TGTGCCTGGAGGGCGGGAGGATCCTACAATGAGCAGTTCTTC.

This clone came up a few times. The rearrangement joins TRBV7-8 to TRBJ2-5, with D perhaps matching TRBD1 (6 bases). Trimming removed 5 bases at V and 4 bases at J, with 17 bases between. The CDR3 sequence is 15 residues long. Germline V gene sequence: CDR1 SGHVS, CDR2 FQNEAQ. The CDR3 DNA is TGTGCCAGCAGCCCAAGCAGGGGTTGGGTAGAGACCCAGTACTTC. Its translation: CASSPSRGWVETQYF.

This clone was detected only once. The chain is built from TRBV9 and TRBJ2-3, with a possible D match to TRBD1 (6 bases). CDR1 and CDR2 (germline): SGDLS, YYNGEE. V lost 2 bases, J lost 2 bases, and 9 bases lay in between. The CDR3 spans 14 residues. The CDR3 region is CASSVGTPTDTQYF. CDR3 bases: TGTGCCAGCAGCGTCGGGACACCCACAGATACGCAGTATTTT. The variable domain in full, completed from reference TRBV9 and TRBJ2-3, reads DSGVTQTPKHLITATGQRVTLRCSPRSGDLSVYWYQQSLDQGLQFLIQYYNGEERAKGNILERFSAQQFPDLHSELNLSSLELGDSALYFCASSVGTPTDTQYFGPGTRLTVL.

This chain links TRBV30 with TRBJ2-1, with 10 bases that match TRBD2. V dropped 6 bases and J dropped 5; count of bases not matched to a gene: 7. The CDR3 is 14 residues long. Germline CDR1 is GTSNPN and CDR2 is SVGIG (reference sequence). The CDR3 DNA reads as TGTGCCTGTCCACTAGCGGGGTCGGACAATGAGCAGTTCTTC. Translating it yields CACPLAGSDNEQFF. Drawing the rest from reference TRBV30 and TRBJ2-1, the complete variable domain is SQTIHQWPATLVQPVGSPLSLECTVEGTSNPNLYWYRQAAGRGLQLLFYSVGIGQISSEVPQNLSASRPQDRQFILSSKKLLLSDSGFYLCACPLAGSDNEQFFGPGTRLTVL.